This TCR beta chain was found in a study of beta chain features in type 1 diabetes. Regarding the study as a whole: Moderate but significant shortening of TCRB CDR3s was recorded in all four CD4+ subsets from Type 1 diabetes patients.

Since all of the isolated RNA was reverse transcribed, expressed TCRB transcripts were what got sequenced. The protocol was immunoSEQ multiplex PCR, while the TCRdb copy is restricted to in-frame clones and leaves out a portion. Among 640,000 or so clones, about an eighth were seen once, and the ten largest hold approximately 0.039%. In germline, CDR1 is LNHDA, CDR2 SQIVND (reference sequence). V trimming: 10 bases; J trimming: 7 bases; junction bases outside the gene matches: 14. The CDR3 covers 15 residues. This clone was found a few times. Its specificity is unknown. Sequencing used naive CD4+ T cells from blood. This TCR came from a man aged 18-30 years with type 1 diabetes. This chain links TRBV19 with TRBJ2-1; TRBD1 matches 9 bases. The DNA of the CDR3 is TGTGCCACCTCGCCCTGGGGACAGGGAGGTAATGAGCAGTTCTTC. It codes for CATSPWGQGGNEQFF.